This TCR beta chain was sequenced for a study of T cell clones after liver transplantation. Study summary: Post-transplant blood was tracked for graft-donor-reactive T cell clones identified in a pre-transplant mixed lymphocyte reaction.

TCRdb keeps only in-frame clones here, not all; method: immunoSEQ multiplex PCR. Of around 60,000 clones in the sample, 71% were seen once. Study results and caveats: Rather than being deleted, graft donor-reactive T cells may have moved into the graft. Post-transplant time points were not standardized, so conclusions are preliminary.

As to this clone: Its matching antigen is unknown.

Sample: CD4+ T cells from blood, taken before liver transplant. This sequence was found in a human donor who received a liver transplant.

CDR3 protein: CASSIDKGGHLTYNEQFF. For the CDR3, the DNA is TGTGCCAGTAGTATAGATAAAGGGGGACACCTGACCTACAATGAGCAGTTCTTC. This rearrangement joins TRBV19 to TRBJ2-1, with TRBD1 as a possible D gene (6 bases). The germline V and J ends were trimmed by 0 bases and 2 bases, with 17 bases remaining between them. The CDR3 contains 18 residues. Germline V gene data show CDR1 as LNHDA and CDR2 as SQIVND (reference sequence).